The TCR beta chain described here comes from a study of blood T cell repertoires in COVID-19. CDR3 length: 14 residues. J lost 0 bases, V lost 6 bases, and 4 bases had no gene match. Germline CDR1 reads MDHEN; CDR2 reads SYDVKM. Some clones are missing from TCRdb's copy, which holds only in-frame ones; the method was immunoSEQ multiplex PCR. This table has fewer than 350,000 clones, just under 85% appearing once. The V gene is TRBV28, the J gene TRBJ2-7, with 8 bases that match TRBD1. Sequencing used peripheral blood. The source is a woman in her 50s with active or convalescent COVID-19. Here the CDR3 reads CASRGTGNSYEQYF. DNA of the CDR3: TGTGCCAGCAGGGGGACAGGAAACTCCTACGAGCAGTACTTC. Combining the CDR3 with reference TRBV28 and TRBJ2-7 gives the whole variable domain DVKVTQSSRYLVKRTGEKVFLECVQDMDHENMFWYRQDPGLGLRLIYFSYDVKMKEKGDIPEGYSVSREKKERFSLILESASTNQTSMYLCASRGTGNSYEQYFGPGTRLTVT.